These T cell receptor beta chains were read from a single sample in a study of immune evolution from preneoplasia to lung adenocarcinoma. Repertoires were generated with immunoSEQ multiplex PCR, while TCRdb's copy carries only in-frame clones and drops some. The data show 5,600 or so clones, about three quarters seen once. The sample taken for sequencing was FFPE lung adenocarcinoma in situ tissue. The receptor source for this set is a person aged 55-85 years with lung adenocarcinoma. Both conserved end residues are part of each CDR3. The D gene is left open where the match is weak. Only some rows state a clone size, as once, few, many or a class for expanded clones.

j_call d_call v_call clone_size cdr3_aa cdr3_nt
TRBJ1-1 TRBD1 TRBV7-3 once CASSRRQGVEAFF TGTGCCAGCAGCCGAAGACAGGGGGTTGAAGCTTTCTTT
TRBJ1-6 NA TRBV9 NA CASSVDWDNNSPLHF TGTGCCAGCAGCGTAGATTGGGATAATAATTCACCCCTCCACTTT
TRBJ1-3 NA TRBV5-1 NA CASSAGLTVNSGNTIYF TGCGCCAGCAGCGCCGGACTGACAGTTAACTCTGGAAACACCATATATTTT
TRBJ1-1 TRBD1 TRBV29-1 once CSVGQGDTEAFF TGCAGCGTCGGACAGGGAGACACTGAAGCTTTCTTT
TRBJ1-6 NA TRBV30 NA CAWSVPGLNSPLHF TGTGCCTGGAGTGTGCCCGGGTTGAATTCACCCCTCCACTTT
TRBJ2-3 TRBD1 TRBV19 NA CASSPTPGQGTDTQYF TGTGCCAGTAGCCCAACTCCGGGACAGGGAACAGATACGCAGTATTTT
TRBJ2-3 NA TRBV28 NA CASSHGGAADTQYF TGTGCCAGCAGTCATGGCGGGGCGGCAGATACGCAGTATTTT
TRBJ1-5 TRBD1 TRBV6-1 NA CASRLGQNQPQHF TGTGCCAGCAGACTGGGACAGAATCAGCCCCAGCATTTT
TRBJ2-5 TRBD2 TRBV15 NA CATSRPSGGAEETQYF TGTGCCACCAGCAGACCTAGCGGGGGGGCCGAAGAGACCCAGTACTTC
TRBJ1-2 NA TRBV9 NA CASSVMHYGYTF TGTGCCAGCAGCGTAATGCACTATGGCTACACCTTC
TRBJ2-3 NA TRBV27 NA CARRTGSTDTQYF TGTGCCAGACGGACGGGTAGCACAGATACGCAGTATTTT
TRBJ2-1 TRBD2 TRBV10-3 NA CAISGGLAGDEQFF TGTGCCATCAGTGGGGGACTAGCGGGGGATGAGCAGTTCTTC
TRBJ2-4 NA TRBV7-8 NA CASSLAKTPVGNIQYF TGTGCCAGCAGCTTAGCGAAGACACCAGTGGGAAACATTCAGTACTTC
TRBJ1-1 NA TRBV9 NA CASSVGVGRLNTEAFF TGTGCCAGCAGCGTAGGAGTGGGGAGATTGAACACTGAAGCTTTCTTT
TRBJ2-1 NA TRBV7-9 NA CASSQRIEWEDNEQFF TGTGCCAGCAGCCAACGCATTGAGTGGGAGGACAATGAGCAGTTCTTC
TRBJ1-4 TRBD1 TRBV2 NA CASSVSGGAREKLFF TGTGCCAGCAGTGTATCAGGGGGCGCGCGGGAAAAACTGTTTTTT
TRBJ2-7 NA TRBV18 few CASSTRGYEQYF TGTGCCAGCTCAACCAGGGGCTACGAGCAGTACTTC
TRBJ2-7 TRBD1 TRBV7-7 NA CASSLETGTEQYF TGTGCTAGCAGCTTAGAGACAGGGACCGAGCAGTACTTC
TRBJ1-2 TRBD1 TRBV7-9 NA CASLGDSLFYGYTF TGTGCCAGCTTAGGGGACAGTTTGTTTTATGGCTACACCTTC
TRBJ1-6 NA TRBV21-1 NA CASSLHRVRNSPLHF TGTGCCAGCAGCCTCCACAGGGTTAGGAATTCACCCCTCCACTTT
TRBJ1-1 NA TRBV6-5 NA CASSPGARSEAFF TGTGCCAGCAGTCCGGGAGCTCGGTCTGAAGCTTTCTTT
TRBJ1-1 NA TRBV4-2 NA CASSQNQYGPPNTEAFF TGTGCCAGCAGCCAAAATCAATACGGACCCCCGAACACTGAAGCTTTCTTT
TRBJ1-3 NA TRBV4-2 NA CASSQEEVGRNAAGNTIYF TGTGCCAGCAGCCAAGAAGAGGTAGGGAGGAACGCGGCGGGAAACACCATATATTTT
TRBJ2-1 TRBD1 TRBV18 NA CASSPLSGQDSYNEQFF TGTGCCAGCTCACCACTTTCTGGACAGGACTCCTACAATGAGCAGTTCTTC
TRBJ1-2 TRBD1 TRBV5-1 NA CASSLRQGDGGYTF TGCGCCAGCAGCTTGCGACAGGGGGATGGTGGCTACACCTTC
TRBJ1-5 NA TRBV6-6 NA CASSYGNSNQPQHF TGTGCCAGCAGTTACGGGAACAGCAATCAGCCCCAGCATTTT
TRBJ2-2 NA TRBV5-1 NA CASSWGTGFTNTGELFF TGCGCCAGCAGCTGGGGAACAGGGTTTACGAACACCGGGGAGCTGTTTTTT
TRBJ2-7 NA TRBV19 NA CASSIAGTGSYEQYF TGTGCCAGTAGTATAGCCGGAACAGGCTCCTACGAGCAGTACTTC
TRBJ2-1 TRBD2 TRBV9 NA CASSVGVSGGYNEQFF TGTGCCAGCAGCGTAGGCGTTAGCGGGGGTTACAATGAGCAGTTCTTC
TRBJ2-3 TRBD1 TRBV5-1 NA CASSSGQVITDTQYF TGCGCCAGCAGCTCGGGACAGGTCATAACAGATACGCAGTATTTT
TRBJ2-7 TRBD1 TRBV5-5 once CASSRNRDRPYEQYF TGTGCCAGCAGCCGCAACCGGGACAGGCCTTACGAGCAGTACTTC
TRBJ2-3 NA TRBV5-1 NA CASSLASGGDTQYF TGCGCCAGCAGCTTGGCTTCGGGTGGGGATACGCAGTATTTT
TRBJ2-3 NA TRBV5-4 NA CASSLAGRGRTDTQYF TGTGCCAGCAGCTTGGCCGGGAGGGGGCGGACAGATACGCAGTATTTT
TRBJ2-3 TRBD2 TRBV6-6 NA CASSYGPSGGIDTQYF TGTGCCAGCAGTTACGGGCCTAGCGGGGGTATAGATACGCAGTATTTT
TRBJ1-2 NA TRBV11-2 once CASSFSRDYGYTF TGTGCCAGCAGCTTCTCCAGGGACTATGGCTACACCTTC
TRBJ2-7 TRBD2 TRBV11-2 NA CASSFGLAASYEQYF TGTGCCAGCAGCTTTGGACTAGCGGCCTCCTACGAGCAGTACTTC
TRBJ2-5 NA TRBV11-3 NA CASSLGGTHKETQYF TGTGCCAGCAGCTTAGGTGGGACACACAAAGAGACCCAGTACTTC
TRBJ2-2 NA TRBV19 NA CASSIDLEQVHTGELFF TGTGCCAGTAGTATAGATCTGGAACAGGTTCACACCGGGGAGCTGTTTTTT
TRBJ2-5 NA TRBV11-2 NA CASSLDRGQETQYF TGTGCCAGCAGCTTAGATAGGGGCCAAGAGACCCAGTACTTC
TRBJ2-7 NA TRBV7-8 NA CASSPELQSYEQYF TGTGCCAGCAGCCCGGAGTTACAGTCCTACGAGCAGTACTTC
TRBJ2-7 TRBD1 TRBV7-2 NA CASSFMVWTGGHEQYF TGTGCCAGCAGCTTCATGGTCTGGACAGGGGGCCACGAGCAGTACTTC
TRBJ1-4 TRBD1 TRBV25-1 few CASRDRANEKLFF TGTGCCAGCAGAGACAGGGCCAATGAAAAACTGTTTTTT